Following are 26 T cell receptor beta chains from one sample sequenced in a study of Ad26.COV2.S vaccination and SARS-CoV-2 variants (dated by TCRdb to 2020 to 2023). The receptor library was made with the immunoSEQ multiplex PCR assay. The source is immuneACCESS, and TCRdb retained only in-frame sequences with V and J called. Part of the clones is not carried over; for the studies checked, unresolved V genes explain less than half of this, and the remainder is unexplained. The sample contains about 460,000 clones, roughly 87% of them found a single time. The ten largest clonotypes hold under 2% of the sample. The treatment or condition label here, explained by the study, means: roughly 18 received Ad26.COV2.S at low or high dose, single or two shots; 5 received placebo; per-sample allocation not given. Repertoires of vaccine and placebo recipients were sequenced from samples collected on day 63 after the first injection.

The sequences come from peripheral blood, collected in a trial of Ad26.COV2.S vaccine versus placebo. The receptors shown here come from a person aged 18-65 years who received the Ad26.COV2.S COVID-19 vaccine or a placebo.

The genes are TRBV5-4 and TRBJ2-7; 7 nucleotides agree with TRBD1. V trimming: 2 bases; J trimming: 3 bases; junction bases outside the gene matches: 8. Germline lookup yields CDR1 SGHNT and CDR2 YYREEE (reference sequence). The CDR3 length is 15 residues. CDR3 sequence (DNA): TGTGCCAGCAGCTTCCGGGACAGACCCATCTACGAGCAGTACTTC. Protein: CASSFRDRPIYEQYF.

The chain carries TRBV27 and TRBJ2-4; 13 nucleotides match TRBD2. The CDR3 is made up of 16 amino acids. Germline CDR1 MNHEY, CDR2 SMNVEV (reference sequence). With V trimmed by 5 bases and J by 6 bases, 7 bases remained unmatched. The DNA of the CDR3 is TGTGCCAGCAGTAGGACTAGCGGGAGTTCGGGAAACATTCAGTACTTC. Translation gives CASSRTSGSSGNIQYF.

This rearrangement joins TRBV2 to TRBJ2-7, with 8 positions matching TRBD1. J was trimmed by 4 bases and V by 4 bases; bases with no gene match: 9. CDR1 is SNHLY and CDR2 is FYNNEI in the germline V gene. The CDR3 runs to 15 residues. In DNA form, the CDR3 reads TGTGCCAGCAGTGCCTGGGGGACAGGAACTTACGAGCAGTACTTC. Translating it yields CASSAWGTGTYEQYF.

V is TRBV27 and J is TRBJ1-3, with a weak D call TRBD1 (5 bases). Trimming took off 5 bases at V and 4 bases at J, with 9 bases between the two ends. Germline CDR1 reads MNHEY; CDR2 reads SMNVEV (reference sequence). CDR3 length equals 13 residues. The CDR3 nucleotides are TGTGCCAGCAGTGAGACAGCCGGAAACACCATATATTTT. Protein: CASSETAGNTIYF.

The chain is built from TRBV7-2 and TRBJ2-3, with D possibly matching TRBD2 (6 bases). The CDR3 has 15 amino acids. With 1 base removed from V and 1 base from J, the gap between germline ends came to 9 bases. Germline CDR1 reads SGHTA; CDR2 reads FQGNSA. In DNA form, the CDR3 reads TGTGCCAGCAGCTTAGGATCGGGGGGCACAGATACGCAGTATTTT. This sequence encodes CASSLGSGGTDTQYF.

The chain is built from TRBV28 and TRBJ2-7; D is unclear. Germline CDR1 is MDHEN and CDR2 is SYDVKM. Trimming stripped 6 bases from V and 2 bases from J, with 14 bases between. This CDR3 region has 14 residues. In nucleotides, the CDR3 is TGTGCCAGCAGCGGCAGACTGGCAACCTACGAGCAGTACTTC. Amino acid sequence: CASSGRLATYEQYF. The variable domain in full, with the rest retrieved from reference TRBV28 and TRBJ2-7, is DVKVTQSSRYLVKRTGEKVFLECVQDMDHENMFWYRQDPGLGLRLIYFSYDVKMKEKGDIPEGYSVSREKKERFSLILESASTNQTSMYLCASSGRLATYEQYFGPGTRLTVT.

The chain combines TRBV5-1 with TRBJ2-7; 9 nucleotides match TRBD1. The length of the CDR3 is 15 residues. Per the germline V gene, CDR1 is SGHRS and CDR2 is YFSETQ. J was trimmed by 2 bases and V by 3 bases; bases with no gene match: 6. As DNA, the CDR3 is TGCGCCAGCAGCTCAGCCGGGACAGGGACCTACGAGCAGTACTTC. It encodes CASSSAGTGTYEQYF.

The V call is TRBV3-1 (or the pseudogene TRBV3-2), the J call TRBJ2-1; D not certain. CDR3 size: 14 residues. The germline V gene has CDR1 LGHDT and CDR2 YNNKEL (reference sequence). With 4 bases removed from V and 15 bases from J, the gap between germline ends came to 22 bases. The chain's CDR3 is CASSPMPDGELRFF. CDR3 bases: TGTGCCAGCAGCCCTATGCCCGATGGAGAACTCCGGTTCTTC.

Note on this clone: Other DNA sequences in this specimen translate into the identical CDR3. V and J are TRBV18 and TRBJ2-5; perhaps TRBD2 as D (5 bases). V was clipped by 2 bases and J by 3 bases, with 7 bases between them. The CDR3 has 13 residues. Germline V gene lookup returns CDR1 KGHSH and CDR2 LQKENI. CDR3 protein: CASSPGLKETQYF. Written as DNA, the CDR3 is TGTGCCAGCTCACCAGGACTCAAAGAGACCCAGTACTTC. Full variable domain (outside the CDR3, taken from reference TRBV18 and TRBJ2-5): NAGVMQNPRHLVRRRGQEARLRCSPMKGHSHVYWYRQLPEEGLKFMVYLQKENIIDESGMPKERFSAEFPKEGPSILRIQQVVRGDSAAYFCASSPGLKETQYFGPGTRLLVL.

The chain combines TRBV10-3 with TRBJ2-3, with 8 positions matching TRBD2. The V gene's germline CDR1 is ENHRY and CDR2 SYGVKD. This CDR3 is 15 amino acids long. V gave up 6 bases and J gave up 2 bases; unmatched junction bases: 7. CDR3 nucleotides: TGTGCCATCAGCGGGAGCGGGGGAATCACAGATACGCAGTATTTT. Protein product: CAISGSGGITDTQYF.

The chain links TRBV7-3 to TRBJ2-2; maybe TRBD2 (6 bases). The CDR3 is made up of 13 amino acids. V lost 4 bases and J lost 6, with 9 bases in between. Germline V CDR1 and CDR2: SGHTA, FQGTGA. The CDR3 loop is CASSSAGSGELFF. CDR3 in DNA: TGTGCCAGCAGCTCGGCGGGGTCCGGGGAGCTGTTTTTT.

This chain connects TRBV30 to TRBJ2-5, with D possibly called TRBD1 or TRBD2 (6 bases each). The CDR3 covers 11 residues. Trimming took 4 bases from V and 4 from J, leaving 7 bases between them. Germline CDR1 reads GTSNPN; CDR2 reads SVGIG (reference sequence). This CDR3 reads CAWTGAETQYF. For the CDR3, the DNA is TGTGCCTGGACGGGGGCAGAGACCCAGTACTTC.

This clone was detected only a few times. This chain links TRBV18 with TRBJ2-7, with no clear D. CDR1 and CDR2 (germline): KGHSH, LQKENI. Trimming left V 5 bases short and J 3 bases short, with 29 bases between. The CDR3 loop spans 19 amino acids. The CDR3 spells CASSSSTSRRQAPLYEQYF. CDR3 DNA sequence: TGTGCCAGCTCATCCTCGACCTCCCGACGGCAGGCCCCTCTCTACGAGCAGTACTTC.

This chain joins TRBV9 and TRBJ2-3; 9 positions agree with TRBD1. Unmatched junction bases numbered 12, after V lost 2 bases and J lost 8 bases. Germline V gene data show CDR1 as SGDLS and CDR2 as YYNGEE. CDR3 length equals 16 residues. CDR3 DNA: TGTGCCAGCAGCGTGAGCGGGACAGGGCCCCCCGGTACGCAGTATTTT. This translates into CASSVSGTGPPGTQYF.

In DNA form, the CDR3 reads TGTGCCAGCAGCGTGGGTGGCGGAAACGAGCAGTACTTC. Encoded protein: CASSVGGGNEQYF. The chain recombines TRBV9 with TRBJ2-7; D is unresolved. The CDR3 runs 13 residues. Trimming left V 2 bases short and J 5 bases short, with 11 bases between. The germline V gene encodes CDR1 SGDLS and CDR2 YYNGEE. The full variable domain, completed using reference TRBV9 and TRBJ2-7, is DSGVTQTPKHLITATGQRVTLRCSPRSGDLSVYWYQQSLDQGLQFLIQYYNGEERAKGNILERFSAQQFPDLHSELNLSSLELGDSALYFCASSVGGGNEQYFGPGTRLTVT.

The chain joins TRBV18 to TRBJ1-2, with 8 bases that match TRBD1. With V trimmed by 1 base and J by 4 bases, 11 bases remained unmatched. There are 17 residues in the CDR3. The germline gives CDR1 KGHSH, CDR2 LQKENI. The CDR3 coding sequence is TGTGCCAGCTCACCACTCGGGACAGGCCACAGGGGCTATGGCTACACCTTC. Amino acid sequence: CASSPLGTGHRGYGYTF.

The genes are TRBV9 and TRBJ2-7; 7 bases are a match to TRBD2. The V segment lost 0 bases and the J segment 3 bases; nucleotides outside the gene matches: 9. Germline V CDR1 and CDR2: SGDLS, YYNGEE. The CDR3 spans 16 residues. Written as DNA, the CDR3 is TGTGCCAGCAGCGTAGCAAGCGGGGAAGCTTACTACGAGCAGTACTTC. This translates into CASSVASGEAYYEQYF.

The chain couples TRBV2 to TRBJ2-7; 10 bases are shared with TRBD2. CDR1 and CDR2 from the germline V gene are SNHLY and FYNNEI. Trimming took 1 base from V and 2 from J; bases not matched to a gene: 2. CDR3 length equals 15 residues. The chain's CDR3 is CASSEGLAGTYEQYF. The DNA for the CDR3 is TGTGCCAGCAGTGAAGGACTAGCGGGCACCTACGAGCAGTACTTC.

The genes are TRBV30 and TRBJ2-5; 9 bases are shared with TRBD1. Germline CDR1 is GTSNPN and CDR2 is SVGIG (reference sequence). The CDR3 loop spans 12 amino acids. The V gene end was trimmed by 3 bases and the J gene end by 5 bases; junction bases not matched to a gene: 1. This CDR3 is CAWRQGAETQYF. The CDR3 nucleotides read TGTGCCTGGAGACAGGGGGCGGAGACCCAGTACTTC.

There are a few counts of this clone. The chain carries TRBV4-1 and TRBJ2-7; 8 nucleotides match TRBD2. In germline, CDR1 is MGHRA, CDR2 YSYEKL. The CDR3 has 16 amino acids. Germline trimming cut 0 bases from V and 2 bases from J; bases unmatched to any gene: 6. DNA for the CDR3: TGCGCCAGCAGCCAAGATGTCCTAGCGGGTACCTACGAGCAGTACTTC. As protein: CASSQDVLAGTYEQYF.

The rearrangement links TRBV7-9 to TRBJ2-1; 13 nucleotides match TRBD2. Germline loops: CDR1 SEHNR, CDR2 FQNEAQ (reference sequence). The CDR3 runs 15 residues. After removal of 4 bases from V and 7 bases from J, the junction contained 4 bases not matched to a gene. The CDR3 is CASSSLAGGRNEQFF. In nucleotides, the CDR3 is TGTGCCAGCAGCTCACTAGCGGGAGGGCGGAATGAGCAGTTCTTC.

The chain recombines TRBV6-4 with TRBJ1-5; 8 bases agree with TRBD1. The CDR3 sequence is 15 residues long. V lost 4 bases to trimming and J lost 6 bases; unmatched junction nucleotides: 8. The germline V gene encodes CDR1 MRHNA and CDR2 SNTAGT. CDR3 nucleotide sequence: TGTGCCAGCAGTGGCCTGGACAGGGTGCCTCAGCCCCAGCATTTT. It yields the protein CASSGLDRVPQPQHF.

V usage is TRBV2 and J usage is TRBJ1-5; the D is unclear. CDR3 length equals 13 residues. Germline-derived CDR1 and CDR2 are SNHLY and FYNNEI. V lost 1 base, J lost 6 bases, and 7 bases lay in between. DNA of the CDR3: TGTGCCAGCAGTGAAGTGGGCCCTCAGCCCCAGCATTTT. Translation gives CASSEVGPQPQHF.

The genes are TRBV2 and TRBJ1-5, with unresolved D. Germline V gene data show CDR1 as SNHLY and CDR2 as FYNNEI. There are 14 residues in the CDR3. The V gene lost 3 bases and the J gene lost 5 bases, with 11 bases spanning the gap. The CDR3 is CASSDSSGHQPQHF. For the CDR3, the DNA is TGTGCCAGCAGTGACTCATCCGGTCATCAGCCCCAGCATTTT.

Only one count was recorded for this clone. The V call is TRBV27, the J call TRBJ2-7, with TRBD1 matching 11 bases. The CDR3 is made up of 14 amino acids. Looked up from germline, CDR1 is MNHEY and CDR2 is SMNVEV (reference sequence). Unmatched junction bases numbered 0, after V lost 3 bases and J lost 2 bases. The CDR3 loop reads CASSLDRGPYEQYF. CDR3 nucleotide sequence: TGTGCCAGCAGTTTGGACAGGGGGCCCTACGAGCAGTACTTC.

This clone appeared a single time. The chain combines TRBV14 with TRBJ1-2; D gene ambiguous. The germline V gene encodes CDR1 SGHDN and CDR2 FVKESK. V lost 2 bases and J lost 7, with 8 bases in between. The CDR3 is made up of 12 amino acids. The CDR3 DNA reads TGTGCCAGCAGCCAATCGTACCTTGGCTACACCTTC. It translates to CASSQSYLGYTF. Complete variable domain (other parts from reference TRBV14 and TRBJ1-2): EAGVTQFPSHSVIEKGQTVTLRCDPISGHDNLYWYRRVMGKEIKFLLHFVKESKQDESGMPNNRFLAERTGGTYSTLKVQPAELEDSGVYFCASSQSYLGYTFGSGTRLTVV.